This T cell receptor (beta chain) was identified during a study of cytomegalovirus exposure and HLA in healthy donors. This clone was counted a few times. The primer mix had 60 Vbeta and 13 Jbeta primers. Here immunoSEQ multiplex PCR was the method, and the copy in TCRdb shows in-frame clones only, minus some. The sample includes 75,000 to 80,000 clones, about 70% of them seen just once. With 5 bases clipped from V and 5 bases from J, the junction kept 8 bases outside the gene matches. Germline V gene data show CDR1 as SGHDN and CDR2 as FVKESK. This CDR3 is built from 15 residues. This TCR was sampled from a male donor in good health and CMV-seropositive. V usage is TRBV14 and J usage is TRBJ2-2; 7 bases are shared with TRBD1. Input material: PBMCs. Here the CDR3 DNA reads TGTGCCAGCAGCTGGACAGGATTGAGTACCGGGGAGCTGTTTTTT. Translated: CASSWTGLSTGELFF.